This T cell receptor (beta chain) was identified in a study of control samples from healthy donors and cancer patients. The CDR3 runs to 17 residues. The V gene end was trimmed by 2 bases and the J gene end by 6 bases; junction bases not matched to a gene: 16. CDR1 is SGHDT, CDR2 YYEEEE, per germline. The assay was immunoSEQ multiplex PCR, and TCRdb's table has in-frame clones only and misses some. The sample lists some 140,000 clones, more than 90% occurring once. Material: blood. The chain carries TRBV5-6 and TRBJ1-1; 7 nucleotides align to TRBD1. This sequence originates from a man aged 30-40 years in good health. CDR3 sequence: CASSFRGGAFPLAEAFF. CDR3 coding DNA: TGTGCCAGCAGCTTCAGAGGGGGCGCTTTCCCCTTGGCTGAAGCTTTCTTT.